Shown below are 6 T cell receptor beta chains from a single sample sequenced in a study of glioma-infiltrating T cells after dendritic cell vaccination. As for time point: after dendritic cell vaccination, including at tumor progression/relapse. TCRdb keeps only in-frame clones here, not all; method: immunoSEQ multiplex PCR. The table includes some 58,000 clones, over 75% detected once. The sample here was blood, taken after dendritic cell vaccination. These receptors were taken from a human donor with glioblastoma.

J is TRBJ1-5 and V is TRBV6-5; TRBD1 matches 7 bases. The germline V gene encodes CDR1 MNHEY and CDR2 SVGAGI. Trimming cost V 8 bases and J 0 bases; bases outside gene matches: 4. This CDR3 contains 14 residues. CDR3 sequence (DNA): TGTGCCAGCCCAGGGGGATATAGCAATCAGCCCCAGCATTTT. Protein product: CASPGGYSNQPQHF.

The CDR3 here is CAWSVLENTEAFF. Here the CDR3 DNA reads TGTGCCTGGAGTGTTTTAGAGAACACTGAAGCTTTCTTT. This sequence joins TRBV30 and TRBJ1-1; unclear D gene. Germline V gene sequence: CDR1 GTSNPN, CDR2 SVGIG (reference sequence). The CDR3 has 13 residues. Trimming pared 0 bases from V and 1 base from J, leaving 6 bases between.

The chain carries TRBV19 and TRBJ1-2; 9 nucleotides match TRBD1. The J segment lost 7 bases and the V segment lost 7 bases, leaving 10 bases of the junction unmatched. Germline values: CDR1 LNHDA, CDR2 SQIVND (reference sequence). The CDR3 spans 14 residues. The CDR3 nucleotides read TGTGCCAGTATCGGGGACAGGGAGGCCGGTGGCTACACCTTC. Its protein product is CASIGDREAGGYTF.

The chain uses TRBV9 and TRBJ2-5; D might be TRBD1 (5 bases). This CDR3 region has 11 residues. Germline V gene data show CDR1 as SGDLS and CDR2 as YYNGEE. V gave up 4 bases and J gave up 7 bases, with 8 bases separating them. Here the CDR3 DNA reads TGTGCCAGCAGCCCAGGGTCGACCCAGTACTTC. Encoded protein: CASSPGSTQYF.

The chain is built from TRBV4-3 and TRBJ1-2; the D is unclear. The CDR3 has 16 residues. In germline, CDR1 is LGHNA, CDR2 YSLEER. Trimming removed 1 base from V and 6 bases from J, with 18 bases in between. The CDR3, as DNA: TGCGCCAGCAGCCAAGGAACCGGGATAGCTTTTGATGGCTACACCTTC. Translated: CASSQGTGIAFDGYTF.

This chain joins TRBV15 and TRBJ2-7; 7 nucleotides agree with TRBD2. This CDR3 has 15 residues. From germline, CDR1 is LNHNV and CDR2 YYDKDF (reference sequence). The V gene end was trimmed by 2 bases and the J gene end by 1 base; junction bases not matched to a gene: 5. CDR3 nucleotide sequence: TGTGCCACCAGCAGACCGGGAGGTACATCCTACGAGCAGTACTTC. Translated: CATSRPGGTSYEQYF.